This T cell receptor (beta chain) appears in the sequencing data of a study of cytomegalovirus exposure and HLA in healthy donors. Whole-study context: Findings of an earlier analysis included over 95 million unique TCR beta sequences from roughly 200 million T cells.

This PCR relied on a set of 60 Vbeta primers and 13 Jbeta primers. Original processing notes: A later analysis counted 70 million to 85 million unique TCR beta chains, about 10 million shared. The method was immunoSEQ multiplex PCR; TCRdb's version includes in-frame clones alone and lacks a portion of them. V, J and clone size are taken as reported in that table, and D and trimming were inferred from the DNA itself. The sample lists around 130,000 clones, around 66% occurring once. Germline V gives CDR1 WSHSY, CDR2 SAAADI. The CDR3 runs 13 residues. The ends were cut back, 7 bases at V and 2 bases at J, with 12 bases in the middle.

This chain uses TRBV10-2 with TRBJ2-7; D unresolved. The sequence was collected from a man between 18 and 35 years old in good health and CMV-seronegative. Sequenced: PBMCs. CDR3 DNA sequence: TGCGCCAGCACTGGGCCAGGAACCTACGAGCAGTACTTC. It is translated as CASTGPGTYEQYF.